The 9 T cell receptor beta chains in this list originate from one sample, sequenced in a study of shared clonotypes between healthy human individuals. TCRdb's table, derived via immunoSEQ multiplex PCR, lists solely in-frame clones and lacks some. The sample gives about 490,000 clones, approximately 82% of which show up once; around 12% is in the top ten. The specimen was PBMCs. These receptors were taken from a woman aged 40 to 55 in good health. Some clones in this sample may be carry-over from other donors' samples.

The chain carries TRBV28 and TRBJ1-1; 7 nucleotides agree with TRBD1. V lost 3 bases, J lost 1 base, and 5 bases stayed unmatched. The CDR3 length is 15 residues. Germline CDR1 MDHEN, CDR2 SYDVKM. The CDR3 reads CASSLRTGRNTEAFF. The CDR3 coding sequence is TGTGCCAGCAGTTTGCGGACAGGACGGAACACTGAAGCTTTCTTT.

This clone has a single count. The gene calls are TRBV7-6 and TRBJ2-5, with 7 bases lining up with TRBD1. The DNA end is more similar to TRBJ2-7, so the J call may be wrong. Germline V lookup: CDR1 SGHVS, CDR2 FNYEAQ. The CDR3 extends over 12 amino acids. The CDR3: CASSSYRGEQYF. The CDR3 DNA is TGTGCCAGCAGCTCATACAGGGGCGAGCAGTACTTC.

This sequence joins TRBV7-3 and TRBJ2-1; D perhaps matches TRBD2 (5 bases). V lost 5 bases and J lost 5, with 13 bases in between. The CDR3 totals 14 residues. Germline V gene data show CDR1 as SGHTA and CDR2 as FQGTGA. The CDR3: CASSPSGLNNEQFF. Written as DNA, the CDR3 is TGTGCCAGCAGCCCGAGCGGACTTAACAATGAGCAGTTCTTC.

V is TRBV28 and J is TRBJ2-5; no definite D call. The J call may be incorrect, as the DNA end agrees better with TRBJ2-7. Germline V lookup: CDR1 MDHEN, CDR2 SYDVKM. The CDR3 loop spans 11 amino acids. The CDR3 reads CASSLDREQYF. The CDR3 region has the DNA TGTGCCAGCAGTTTAGACCGCGAGCAGTACTTC.

J is TRBJ2-2 and V is TRBV7-6; no clear D. Germline CDR1 is SGHVS and CDR2 is FNYEAQ. The CDR3 totals 14 residues. V was trimmed by 1 base and J by 6 bases, leaving 9 bases between them. Here the CDR3 DNA reads TGTGCCAGCAGCTTAGGGTCCTATCCCGGGGAGCTGTTTTTT. Amino acids: CASSLGSYPGELFF.

The chain has TRBV15 and TRBJ1-4, with D unclear. V was cut by 1 base and J by 2 bases, with 8 bases left in between. The CDR3 spans 15 residues. The germline V gene encodes CDR1 LNHNV and CDR2 YYDKDF (reference sequence). The CDR3 spells CATSRVDRTNEKLFF. The CDR3 DNA reads as TGTGCCACCAGCAGAGTTGACCGTACTAATGAAAAACTGTTTTTT.

This chain links TRBV7-7 with TRBJ2-1, with 7 positions matching TRBD1. The CDR3 runs 13 residues. From germline, CDR1 is SSHAT and CDR2 FNYEAQ (reference sequence). V lost 3 bases, J lost 6 bases, and 2 bases stayed unmatched. CDR3 region: CASSLDRSNEQFF. DNA of the CDR3: TGTGCCAGCAGCTTGGACAGGAGCAATGAGCAGTTCTTC. Full variable domain (rest looked up from reference TRBV7-7 and TRBJ2-1): GAGVSQSPRYKVTKRGQDVTLRCDPISSHATLYWYQQALGQGPEFLTYFNYEAQPDKSGLPSDRFSAERPEGSISTLTIQRTEQRDSAMYRCASSLDRSNEQFFGPGTRLTVL.

The V call is TRBV5-1, the J call TRBJ2-1; TRBD2 aligns across 13 bases. The CDR3 sequence is 18 residues long. J lost 0 bases, V lost 4 bases, and 7 bases had no gene match. CDR1 SGHRS and CDR2 YFSETQ come from the germline V gene. The CDR3, as DNA: TGCGCCAGCAGCCCGGGACTAGCGGGGTTAAGCTCCTACAATGAGCAGTTCTTC. Translated: CASSPGLAGLSSYNEQFF.

This clone has a single count. The chain recombines TRBV4-1 with TRBJ2-3, with D hard to call. The germline V gene has CDR1 MGHRA and CDR2 YSYEKL. The CDR3 length is 14 residues. Trimming cost V 0 bases and J 3 bases, with 7 bases left between them. CDR3 nucleotides: TGCGCCAGCAGCCAAGAATTGGCAACAGATACGCAGTATTTT. Translating gives CASSQELATDTQYF.